Below, one T cell receptor beta chain is given with its context. Its antigen specificity is not known. No base-level quality is on record; no much larger clone is a single base apart. Looking up the germline V gene (reference sequence) yields CDR1 MNHNY and CDR2 SVGAGI. V sheds 7 bases and J sheds 10 bases, leaving 17 bases between their ends. The CDR3, from cysteine to phenylalanine, totals 13 residues. Only the CDR3 part of the read is kept: 39 bases, read in frame from the first base. TCR repertoires of sorted CD4+ and CD8+ blood T cells from severe aplastic anemia patients and healthy subjects were deep-sequenced in the study. Ficoll-Paque density gradient centrifugation was used to isolate peripheral blood mononuclear cells. Before DNA extraction, CD4+ and CD8+ T cells were sorted by FACS or by magnetic beads. The sample belongs to a study of CD8+CD57+ T cells in acquired aplastic anemia listed by TCRdb under 2018. For the wider study: A mean of approximately 3 ug of DNA, ranging from about 0.2 to 27.4 ug, was extracted from sorted CD4+ and CD8+ cells. Mean read counts for healthy donor samples were 9 million to 10.8 million for CD4+ cells and around 11 million for CD8+ cells. The study at large found these results: No significant difference in CD8+ Simpson's diversity was found between patients and healthy controls (P=0.060). Roughly 30 CD8+ CDR3 sequences were shared between patients and controls but appeared highly expressed in patients and within their immunodominant clones.

Genomic DNA was used as template for profiling of TCR beta VDJ combinations and CDR3 sequences. TCR repertoire sequencing was run on an Illumina HiSeq 2000. As for how the authors treated the data: Repertoire assessment relied on Simpson's diversity index, CDR3 size and DJ length profiles, and TRBV/TRBJ rearrangement plots. The most abundant DNA sequence in the deep sequencing data was defined as the immunodominant clone. CDR3 amino acid sequences were screened for sharing across subjects and were compared with published repertoires and the VDJdb database. Through fastp at Q25 and MiXCR, TCRdb rebuilt clones from the public reads, retaining in-frame beta chains. Merged by CDR3 protein, the rows form single entries marked with the most common genes and DNA. TCRdb, not the original authors, processed these V and J calls. The sample table contains roughly 160,000 distinct CDR3 sequences; only one count was recorded for roughly 63% of them. The ten largest account for 45% of the sample.

Sequencing used sorted CD4+, CD8+, or CD8+CD57+ T cells (not recorded which) from PBMCs. Rearrangement joined TRBV6-6 to TRBJ2-1, and the D gene may be TRBD1, 6 bases matching. This TCR was sampled from a human donor in good health. The CDR3 region reads CASNGGVGMEQFF. The sequence in DNA is TGTGCCAGCAATGGGGGCGTAGGTATGGAGCAGTTCTTC.